The text below deals with one T cell receptor beta chain. The antigen is unknown. This specimen comes from a study of post-analysis software for immune sequencing data. Unique-molecular-identifier-tagged TCR beta cDNA libraries were used. Between roughly 1 and 10 million T cells gave rise to 450,000 to 650,000 cDNA molecules. From the PCR reads, TCRdb called clonotypes with MiXCR, one entry per CDR3 protein. The repertoire holds about 210,000 distinct CDR3 sequences, with over 25% as singletons. Study-level findings and limits: Significantly lower normalized Chao1 diversity was seen in multiple sclerosis patients than in controls. About five TRBV segments occurring more often in patients than controls included TRBV5-6, TRBV5-1 and TRBV20-1.

Germline V gene lookup returns CDR1 SGHVS and CDR2 FQNEAQ. This CDR3 region has 16 residues. The V and J ends lost 5 bases and 6 bases, in that order; junction bases with no gene match: 5. This chain uses TRBV7-8 with TRBJ2-2; 14 bases line up with TRBD2. The sample comprised blood. This receptor was taken from a girl between 2 and 17 years old with multiple sclerosis. CDR3 in amino acids: CASSGTSGSQAGELFF. The CDR3, as DNA: TGTGCCAGCAGCGGGACTAGCGGGAGTCAGGCCGGGGAGCTGTTTTTT.